The 7 T cell receptor beta chains given below trace back to one sample, sequenced in a study of T-cell memory formation after mild COVID-19. Each CDR3 protein gets one entry after TCRdb re-called the 5' RACE reads with MiXCR. This sample has 350,000 to 500,000 distinct CDR3 sequences; about 19% occur once, and the top ten carry roughly 8%. Material: PBMCs or a T cell subset sorted from them (not recorded which). The receptors were gathered from an adult woman who had mild COVID-19 (a few samples of this study predate the infection). Cell type and time point are not known.

In this sample, this clonotype turned up a few times. CDR3 protein: CSAPLGARETQYF. The CDR3 region has the DNA TGCAGTGCCCCTCTCGGGGCCAGGGAGACCCAGTACTTC. V is TRBV20-1 and J is TRBJ2-5, with D perhaps given as TRBD1 or TRBD2 (5 bases each). Germline values: CDR1 DFQATT, CDR2 SNEGSKA (reference sequence). The CDR3 is 13 residues long. The ends were cut back, 6 bases at V and 5 bases at J, with 16 bases in the middle.

This clonotype has ten or more counts. This chain joins TRBV7-6 and TRBJ1-2; 8 nucleotides align to TRBD1. Germline values: CDR1 SGHVS, CDR2 FNYEAQ. J gave up 4 bases and V 0 bases, and 4 bases lay outside the gene matches. There are 15 residues in the CDR3. In DNA, the CDR3 is TGTGCCAGCAGCTTAGCTTCAGGGGGCGGCTATGGCTACACCTTC. It yields the protein CASSLASGGGYGYTF.

This clonotype showed up just a few times. This sequence joins TRBV7-2 and TRBJ2-7; TRBD2 agrees at 11 bases. Losses at the gene ends were 1 base for V and 7 bases for J; bases not matched to a gene: 9. This CDR3 is 16 amino acids long. In germline, CDR1 is SGHTA, CDR2 FQGNSA. The CDR3 DNA is TGTGCCAGCAGCTTAGTCTCTAGCGGGAGGATGCGAGAGCAGTACTTC. It yields the protein CASSLVSSGRMREQYF.

This clonotype has just a few counts. The chain employs TRBV12-3 or TRBV12-4 and TRBJ1-5; 7 positions agree with TRBD1. The CDR3 covers 15 residues. V shed 6 bases and J 2 bases; nucleotides not matched to a gene: 7. CDR3 in DNA: TGTGCCAGCAGCGAGACAGGGCAGGGCAATCAGCCCCAGCATTTT. Protein: CASSETGQGNQPQHF.

The chain couples TRBV4-3 to TRBJ2-1; 10 positions match TRBD2. Trimming took 0 bases from V and 3 from J; bases not matched to a gene: 5. The CDR3 is 17 amino acids. Germline loops: CDR1 LGHNA, CDR2 YSLEER. CDR3 sequence reads: CASSQDPTSGNYNEQFF. DNA for the CDR3: TGCGCCAGCAGCCAAGATCCAACTAGCGGGAACTACAATGAGCAGTTCTTC.

This clonotype was seen a handful of times. The V and J genes are TRBV18 and TRBJ1-1, with no clear D. The CDR3 length is 13 residues. Per the germline V gene, CDR1 is KGHSH and CDR2 is LQKENI. The V and J ends lost 3 bases and 6 bases respectively, with 11 bases between them. The CDR3: CASSPVARSEAFF. Here the CDR3 DNA reads TGTGCCAGCTCACCCGTGGCGCGCTCTGAAGCTTTCTTT.

This clonotype was found a few times. The J gene is TRBJ1-1, the V gene TRBV7-9; TRBD1 agrees at 10 bases. Unmatched junction bases numbered 10, after V lost 5 bases and J lost 4 bases. Germline CDR1 reads SEHNR; CDR2 reads FQNEAQ (reference sequence). The CDR3 is made up of 16 amino acids. The CDR3 is CASSTQVGTGVTEAFF. The CDR3 DNA reads TGTGCCAGCAGCACCCAAGTAGGGACAGGGGTCACTGAAGCTTTCTTT.